This T cell receptor (beta chain) was recovered during a study of cytomegalovirus exposure and HLA in healthy donors. Study overall: The use of the same platform for the roughly 120 validation repertoires and the 650 to 850 first-cohort repertoires was reported by a later analysis.

Study-level findings and limits: That first-cohort TCR clusters tended to co-occur in the 90 to 150 validation repertoires was found in a later analysis.

Assay used: immunoSEQ multiplex PCR; TCRdb lists only in-frame clones, some missing. This table holds over 250,000 clones, approximately 83% found once. Note on this clone: Its antigen is still unknown.

V dropped 0 bases and J dropped 2; count of bases not matched to a gene: 4. The CDR3 is 15 residues long. CDR1 and CDR2 (germline): WNHNN, SYGVQD (reference sequence). This sequence originates from a woman aged 18 to 35 in good health and CMV-seronegative. The sequenced sample was PBMCs. V and J are TRBV10-1 and TRBJ2-7, with 7 nucleotides matching TRBD2. Written as DNA, the CDR3 is TGCGCCAGCAGTGAGTCCAGCGGGGCCGCCTACGAGCAGTACTTC. This codes for CASSESSGAAYEQYF.